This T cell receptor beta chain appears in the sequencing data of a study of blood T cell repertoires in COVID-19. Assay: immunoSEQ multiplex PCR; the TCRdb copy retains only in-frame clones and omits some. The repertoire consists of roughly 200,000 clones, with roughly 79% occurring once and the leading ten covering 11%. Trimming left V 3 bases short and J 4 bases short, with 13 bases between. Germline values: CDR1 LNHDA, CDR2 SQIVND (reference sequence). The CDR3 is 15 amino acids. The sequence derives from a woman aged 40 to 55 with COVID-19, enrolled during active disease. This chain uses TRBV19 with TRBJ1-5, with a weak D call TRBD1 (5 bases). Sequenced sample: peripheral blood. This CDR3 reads CASSMGDRWNQPQHF. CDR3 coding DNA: TGTGCCAGTAGTATGGGCGACAGATGGAATCAGCCCCAGCATTTT.